Below are 4 T cell receptor beta chains sequenced from a single sample in a study of CD8+ T cells in alopecia areata. Treatment noted: oral pan-JAK inhibitor, 5-10 mg twice daily. Reverse transcription of extracted RNA yielded cDNA, which provided the sequencing template. The method was immunoSEQ multiplex PCR; TCRdb's version includes in-frame clones alone and lacks a portion of them. The sample yields over 150,000 clones, 60% to 75% seen once. The sample consisted of CD4+ T cells sorted from blood, taken at week 24, from a patient treated with tofacitinib. The receptor set was obtained from a human donor with alopecia areata.

This clone was seen a few times. DNA for the CDR3: TGTGCCAGCAGTGGGACGGGGGGGAAACTGTTTTTT. This encodes CASSGTGGKLFF. This sequence joins TRBV27 and TRBJ1-4, with D tentatively TRBD1 (5 bases). Trimming cost V 5 bases and J 11 bases, with 12 bases left between them. CDR1 and CDR2 from the germline V gene are MNHEY and SMNVEV (reference sequence). The CDR3 sequence is 12 residues long.

The chain joins TRBV23-1 to TRBJ1-5; D unclear. TRBV23-1 is an open reading frame, and its role is uncertain. The V end was cut by 4 bases, the J end by 3 bases, with 7 bases between. The CDR3 is made up of 13 amino acids. This chain's CDR3 is CASSRVPNQPQHF. Written as DNA, the CDR3 is TGCGCCAGCAGTCGAGTCCCCAATCAGCCCCAGCATTTT.

The chain uses TRBV2 and TRBJ2-3, with TRBD2 as a possible D gene (5 bases). This CDR3 is 10 amino acids long. Looked up from germline, CDR1 is SNHLY and CDR2 is FYNNEI. Trimming removed 11 bases at V and 7 bases at J, with 10 bases between. This CDR3 reads CAVGVNTQYF. Here the CDR3 DNA reads TGTGCCGTCGGGGTAAATACGCAGTATTTT.

The chain couples TRBV4-1 to TRBJ1-1; TRBD1 might be the D (5 bases). The CDR3 loop spans 14 amino acids. Germline V gene lookup returns CDR1 MGHRA and CDR2 YSYEKL. V was cut by 7 bases and J by 8 bases, with 20 bases left in between. This CDR3 reads CASNLIIGDEEAFF. In nucleotides, the CDR3 is TGCGCCAGCAATCTTATCATCGGGGACGAAGAAGCTTTCTTT.